This entry lists 20 T cell receptor beta chains sequenced from one sample in a study of shared clonotypes between healthy human individuals. Sequencing used immunoSEQ multiplex PCR; TCRdb keeps in-frame clones, though not all of them. The sample lists about 340,000 clones, more than 60% seen once, with more than 9% in the top ten. The sequenced material came from memory CD4+ T cells sorted from blood. Documented subset: CD45RA-negative fraction. The receptors were gathered from a man aged 25 to 40 in good health.

The chain combines TRBV28 with TRBJ1-3, with a possible D match to TRBD1 (5 bases). CDR1 and CDR2 from the germline V gene are MDHEN and SYDVKM. The CDR3 is 15 residues long. V was clipped by 3 bases and J by 13 bases, with 22 bases between them. The CDR3 sequence is CASSFKGDPPGRIYF. Here the CDR3 DNA reads TGTGCCAGCAGTTTTAAAGGGGATCCTCCGGGAAGGATATATTTT. The full variable domain, in which reference TRBV28 and TRBJ1-3 provide the parts outside the CDR3, is DVKVTQSSRYLVKRTGEKVFLECVQDMDHENMFWYRQDPGLGLRLIYFSYDVKMKEKGDIPEGYSVSREKKERFSLILESASTNQTSMYLCASSFKGDPPGRIYFGEGSWLTVV.

The chain carries TRBV7-6 and TRBJ2-5; a weak D match, TRBD1 (6 bases). The CDR3 loop spans 16 amino acids. Germline V CDR1 and CDR2: SGHVS, FNYEAQ. Trimming stripped 0 bases from V and 2 bases from J, with 13 bases between. The CDR3 bases are TGTGCCAGCAGCTTAGCGGTTCGACAGGATCAAGAGACCCAGTACTTC. Its translation: CASSLAVRQDQETQYF.

This chain uses TRBV5-1 with TRBJ2-3; 7 bases are a match to TRBD2. The CDR3 covers 17 residues. V shed 0 bases, J shed 0 bases, and the junction held 7 bases outside the gene matches. CDR1 is SGHRS and CDR2 is YFSETQ in the germline V gene. As DNA, the CDR3 is TGCGCCAGCAGCTTGGCCCTGGCGGGAGCTAGCACAGATACGCAGTATTTT. It is translated as CASSLALAGASTDTQYF.

Only a few counts were recorded for this clone. This chain links TRBV18 with TRBJ1-2; D may be TRBD1 (5 bases). The V gene lost 3 bases and the J gene lost 0 bases, with 8 bases spanning the gap. Germline CDR1 is KGHSH and CDR2 is LQKENI. The CDR3 length is 14 residues. The CDR3 protein is CASSPPTANYGYTF. The CDR3 DNA reads as TGTGCCAGCTCACCCCCGACAGCTAACTATGGCTACACCTTC.

CDR3 protein: CALPRGRLNTEAFF. The CDR3 region has the DNA TGTGCCTTACCACGAGGCAGGCTGAACACTGAAGCTTTCTTT. The V gene is TRBV30, the J gene TRBJ1-1; D is uncertain. There are 14 residues in the CDR3. Deletions cut 7 bases from V and 0 bases from J, with 15 bases between. Germline V gene sequence: CDR1 GTSNPN, CDR2 SVGIG (reference sequence).

The V and J genes are TRBV11-1 and TRBJ2-3; 12 bases align to TRBD2. V lost 4 bases, J lost 3 bases, and 5 bases stayed unmatched. Germline CDR1 is SGHAT and CDR2 is FQDESV (reference sequence). The CDR3 has 16 amino acids. CDR3 loop: CASSYQGLAGTDTQYF. CDR3 DNA sequence: TGTGCCAGCAGCTACCAAGGACTAGCGGGAACAGATACGCAGTATTTT.

The chain combines TRBV2 with TRBJ2-5; D may correspond to TRBD1 or TRBD2 (5 bases each). The germline V gene has CDR1 SNHLY and CDR2 FYNNEI. There are 15 residues in the CDR3. Trimming took off 8 bases at V and 5 bases at J, with 21 bases between the two ends. DNA for the CDR3: TGTGCCAGCGGATGGACGGGGCTCCAACAGGAGACCCAGTACTTC. Translating gives CASGWTGLQQETQYF.

The genes are TRBV18 and TRBJ2-2; 13 bases line up with TRBD2. V lost 2 bases, J lost 4 bases, and 13 bases stayed unmatched. The CDR3 is 20 amino acids. The V gene's germline CDR1 is KGHSH and CDR2 LQKENI. The CDR3 nucleotides are TGTGCCAGCTCACCATATATGAGGACTAGCGGGAGTTGGGTCACCGGGGAGCTGTTTTTT. As protein: CASSPYMRTSGSWVTGELFF.

This chain connects TRBV6-9 to TRBJ2-1; 11 positions agree with TRBD1. The CDR3 runs 15 residues. The junction had 4 bases not matched to a gene; V was cut back by 1 base and J by 8 bases. Germline CDR1 is MNHGY and CDR2 is SVAAGI. CDR3 loop: CASSYWGTGGYEQFF. DNA of the CDR3: TGTGCCAGCAGTTATTGGGGGACAGGGGGATATGAGCAGTTCTTC.

V and J are TRBV7-2 and TRBJ2-3; D remains unclear. Germline V lookup: CDR1 SGHTA, CDR2 FQGNSA. V was pared by 4 bases and J by 0 bases, with 8 bases between. This CDR3 comprises 14 residues. The CDR3 DNA is TGTGCCAGCAGCTCGCAACGAAGCACAGATACGCAGTATTTT. This codes for CASSSQRSTDTQYF.

The chain recombines TRBV6-4 with TRBJ1-1; D not certain. The CDR3 totals 13 residues. Germline-derived CDR1 and CDR2 are MRHNA and SNTAGT. Trimming shortened V by 4 bases and J by 3 bases, and 9 bases separated the two germline ends. The CDR3 DNA reads TGTGCCAGCAGTGCCGGAAAGGACACTGAAGCTTTCTTT. This encodes CASSAGKDTEAFF.

V is TRBV2 and J is TRBJ2-7; D might be TRBD1 (6 bases). The V and J ends lost 9 bases and 6 bases respectively, with 21 bases between them. Germline-derived CDR1 and CDR2 are SNHLY and FYNNEI. The CDR3 has 14 amino acids. CDR3 in amino acids: CASEGQRNAGEQYF. The CDR3 DNA reads TGTGCCAGTGAGGGACAACGGAATGCGGGCGAGCAGTACTTC.

The chain employs TRBV28 and TRBJ1-1, with 7 nucleotides matching TRBD1. Per germline, CDR1 MDHEN and CDR2 SYDVKM. The CDR3 is 10 residues long. The V gene end was trimmed by 9 bases and the J gene end by 8 bases; junction bases not matched to a gene: 3. CDR3 in amino acids: CASRDSEAFF. The DNA for the CDR3 is TGTGCCAGTCGGGACAGCGAAGCTTTCTTT.

The gene calls are TRBV5-4 and TRBJ2-7; D is ambiguous. V lost 4 bases to trimming and J lost 6 bases, with 11 bases between them. CDR3 length equals 12 residues. Germline CDR1 SGHNT, CDR2 YYREEE (reference sequence). The chain's CDR3 is CASSPAPGEQYF. CDR3 nucleotide sequence: TGTGCCAGCAGCCCCGCCCCCGGCGAGCAGTACTTC.

The chain is built from TRBV7-2 and TRBJ1-5; weak D call: TRBD1 (5 bases). Trimming took off 7 bases at V and 7 bases at J, with 20 bases between the two ends. The length of the CDR3 is 15 residues. Per the germline V gene, CDR1 is SGHTA and CDR2 is FQGNSA. The CDR3 loop is CASTYPKQGSQPQHF. CDR3 nucleotide sequence: TGTGCCAGCACCTACCCCAAGCAGGGTAGCCAGCCCCAGCATTTT.

The chain combines TRBV5-1 with TRBJ1-4; a possible D gene is TRBD1 (5 bases). This CDR3 comprises 14 residues. From germline, CDR1 is SGHRS and CDR2 YFSETQ. V lost 5 bases and J lost 14, with 22 bases in between. CDR3 amino acids: CASSLTGLLERLFF. In DNA, the CDR3 is TGCGCCAGCAGTCTAACAGGCCTCCTAGAACGTCTGTTTTTT. Using reference TRBV5-1 and TRBJ1-4 for the parts outside the CDR3, the full variable domain is KAGVTQTPRYLIKTRGQQVTLSCSPISGHRSVSWYQQTPGQGLQFLFEYFSETQRNKGNFPGRFSGRQFSNSRSEMNVSTLELGDSALYLCASSLTGLLERLFFGSGTQLSVL.

V is TRBV4-2 and J is TRBJ2-2; TRBD2 aligns across 12 bases. Germline values: CDR1 LGHNA, CDR2 YNFKEQ. Germline trimming cut 2 bases from V and 5 bases from J; bases unmatched to any gene: 9. The CDR3 totals 18 residues. The CDR3: CASSQPKGLAGKTGELFF. DNA for the CDR3: TGTGCCAGCAGCCAACCCAAAGGACTAGCGGGAAAGACCGGGGAGCTGTTTTTT.

The chain links TRBV13 to TRBJ1-5, with 7 bases that match TRBD1. Germline assignment: CDR1 PRHDT and CDR2 FYEKMQ (reference sequence). This CDR3 is 19 amino acids long. V was pared by 5 bases and J by 1 base, with 17 bases of the junction left unmatched. The CDR3 region is CASSLNGAGGFYSNQPQHF. For the CDR3, the DNA is TGTGCCAGCAGCCTGAATGGGGCAGGGGGATTTTACAGCAATCAGCCCCAGCATTTT.

The chain employs TRBV27 and TRBJ2-1; 9 nucleotides match TRBD1. Trimming removed 7 bases from V and 8 bases from J; junction bases left unmatched: 9. In germline, CDR1 is MNHEY, CDR2 SMNVEV (reference sequence). The CDR3 sequence is 14 residues long. The CDR3 DNA follows: TGTGCCAGCACCTACAGGGGGCTGACCGATGAGCAGTTCTTC. Protein product: CASTYRGLTDEQFF.

The chain links TRBV2 to TRBJ2-1, with D unresolved. The V and J ends lost 4 bases and 4 bases respectively, with 11 bases between them. The CDR3 is made up of 14 amino acids. Germline V gene sequence: CDR1 SNHLY, CDR2 FYNNEI. This CDR3 reads CASSADGAYNEQFF. The CDR3 DNA reads as TGTGCCAGCAGTGCGGACGGAGCGTACAATGAGCAGTTCTTC.